This TCR beta chain was retrieved from a study of neurological immune-mediated disorders. In germline, CDR1 is SQVTM, CDR2 ANQGSEA. J lost 8 bases, V lost 4 bases, and 5 bases had no gene match. The CDR3 contains 13 residues. This clonotype was counted ten times or more. Using its own MiXCR run on the 5' RACE reads, TCRdb lists one record per CDR3 protein. Of 50,000 to 60,000 distinct CDR3 sequences listed, roughly 15% were seen once; the top ten hold more than 3.5%. The sample was PBMCs. The TCR was taken from a man in his 60s in good health. The genes are TRBV29-1 and TRBJ2-1; 10 nucleotides agree with TRBD2. The CDR3 bases are TGCAGCGTTGCCCGGACTAGCGGCGATGAGCAGTTCTTC. It encodes CSVARTSGDEQFF.